At least ten counts were recorded for the clone carrying this T cell receptor (beta chain). This CDR3 region has 12 residues. The germline V gene has CDR1 MNHNY and CDR2 SVGAGI (reference sequence). V lost 0 bases, J lost 5 bases, and 2 bases lay in between. TCRdb called the 5' RACE reads again in MiXCR, with one record for every CDR3 protein. The repertoire holds just under 65,000 distinct CDR3 sequences, with under 25% as singletons. The material sequenced was memory CD4+ T cells sorted from a lymph node. Described subset: memory CD4+ T cells, CD4+CD45RO+CD25-. The sequence was collected from a female donor with breast cancer. V and J are TRBV6-6 and TRBJ2-1, with D hard to call. DNA of the CDR3: TGTGCCAGCAGTTACTCGAACAATGAGCAGTTCTTC. Protein: CASSYSNNEQFF.